The 17 T cell receptor beta chains below were found in one sample sequenced in a study of blood T cell repertoires in COVID-19. The protocol was immunoSEQ multiplex PCR, while the TCRdb copy is restricted to in-frame clones and leaves out a portion. The table has about 55,000 clones, more than 70% seen once; the top ten hold under 8.5%. The sample taken for sequencing was peripheral blood. Receptor source: a man aged 60 to 75 with active COVID-19.

The chain combines TRBV27 with TRBJ2-7, with 7 positions matching TRBD1. V gave up 4 bases and J gave up 3 bases; unmatched junction bases: 3. The CDR3 runs to 13 residues. The germline CDR1 and CDR2 sequences are MNHEY and SMNVEV (reference sequence). The CDR3 is CASSSRQGYEQYF. The CDR3 DNA reads TGTGCCAGCAGTTCCAGACAGGGCTACGAGCAGTACTTC.

This clone was found once. The V and J genes are TRBV10-3 and TRBJ1-1, with no clear D. Germline CDR1 reads ENHRY; CDR2 reads SYGVKD. There are 13 residues in the CDR3. V gave up 7 bases and J gave up 3 bases, with 12 bases separating them. DNA of the CDR3: TGTGCCATCAAGTCTGATAGCTACACTGAAGCTTTCTTT. Translation gives CAIKSDSYTEAFF.

V usage is TRBV2 and J usage is TRBJ2-1; 7 positions agree with TRBD2. Germline CDR1 is SNHLY and CDR2 is FYNNEI. CDR3 size: 13 residues. Trimming took 6 bases from V and 12 from J; bases not matched to a gene: 11. The CDR3 sequence is CASSTRERDRQFF. Here the CDR3 DNA reads TGTGCCAGCAGCACCCGAGAGCGGGATCGGCAGTTCTTC.

The V gene is TRBV19, the J gene TRBJ1-5; D not certain. The CDR3 is 15 amino acids. Deletions cut 4 bases from V and 7 bases from J, with 17 bases between. The germline V gene encodes CDR1 LNHDA and CDR2 SQIVND (reference sequence). The CDR3 DNA reads as TGTGCCAGTAGTACGGGCCCCGAGGGAGGGCAGCCCCAGCATTTT. Its translation: CASSTGPEGGQPQHF.

The V call is TRBV6-5, the J call TRBJ2-3, with TRBD1 as a possible D gene (5 bases). V lost 7 bases to trimming and J lost 6 bases, with 11 bases between them. Per germline, CDR1 MNHEY and CDR2 SVGAGI. The CDR3 sequence is 12 residues long. CDR3 region: CASTPGLDTQYF. The CDR3, as DNA: TGTGCCAGCACACCAGGGCTGGATACGCAGTATTTT.

The chain is built from TRBV28 and TRBJ2-4, with TRBD2 matching 8 bases. This CDR3 comprises 15 residues. Germline CDR1 reads MDHEN; CDR2 reads SYDVKM. J lost 4 bases, V lost 6 bases, and 8 bases had no gene match. The CDR3 is CASSPRGTRKNIQYF. For the CDR3, the DNA is TGTGCCAGCAGCCCTCGAGGGACTAGGAAAAACATTCAGTACTTC.

The genes are TRBV4-1 and TRBJ2-7; TRBD2 might be the D (6 bases). The CDR3 totals 16 residues. Germline V gene data show CDR1 as MGHRA and CDR2 as YSYEKL. Deletions cut 1 base from V and 5 bases from J, with 18 bases between. As DNA, the CDR3 is TGCGCCAGCAGCCAAGGGAGAGGATTAGCGGACCACGAGCAGTACTTC. Amino acid sequence: CASSQGRGLADHEQYF.

In its sample, this clone was seen once. The chain is built from TRBV27 and TRBJ2-7; D may be TRBD1 (5 bases). V lost 3 bases to trimming and J lost 2 bases, with 8 bases between them. This CDR3 has 13 amino acids. CDR1 and CDR2 from the germline V gene are MNHEY and SMNVEV (reference sequence). The CDR3 nucleotides are TGTGCCAGCAGTTTTCAGGGAACCTACGAGCAGTACTTC. Translated: CASSFQGTYEQYF.

The gene calls are TRBV19 and TRBJ2-3, with no clear D. The V gene's germline CDR1 is LNHDA and CDR2 SQIVND (reference sequence). The CDR3 totals 14 residues. V lost 10 bases to trimming and J lost 0 bases, with 14 bases between them. The DNA for the CDR3 is TGTGCCACACGTAAGATGGCTAGCACAGATACGCAGTATTTT. It specifies CATRKMASTDTQYF.

The rearrangement links TRBV5-1 to TRBJ2-7, with 12 bases that match TRBD2. CDR1 is SGHRS, CDR2 YFSETQ, per germline. The CDR3 is 15 residues long. V lost 1 base to trimming and J lost 6 bases; unmatched junction nucleotides: 5. In DNA, the CDR3 is TGCGCCAGCAGCTTGAGGACTAGCGGGGAAGTCGAGCAGTACTTC. Encoded protein: CASSLRTSGEVEQYF.

The genes are TRBV19 and TRBJ2-3; the match to TRBD2 covers 7 bases. J was trimmed by 7 bases and V by 5 bases; bases with no gene match: 15. This CDR3 spans 16 amino acids. Per the germline V gene, CDR1 is LNHDA and CDR2 is SQIVND (reference sequence). This CDR3 is CASSPPSGEGRYTQYF. The CDR3, as DNA: TGTGCCAGTAGTCCACCTAGTGGGGAGGGCCGATATACGCAGTATTTT.

V and J are TRBV12-3 or TRBV12-4 and TRBJ1-2; D remains unclear. Deletions cut 6 bases from V and 0 bases from J, with 5 bases between. The CDR3 is made up of 12 amino acids. The chain's CDR3 is CASSQTNYGYTF. In DNA form, the CDR3 reads TGTGCCAGCAGCCAGACTAACTATGGCTACACCTTC.

This rearrangement joins TRBV18 to TRBJ2-1; the match to TRBD2 covers 7 bases. V lost 4 bases and J lost 8; bases outside the gene matches: 11. Germline V gene data show CDR1 as KGHSH and CDR2 as LQKENI. The CDR3 is 15 residues long. The CDR3 DNA reads as TGTGCCAGCTCACATCAGACTAGCCGAGGCGATGAGCAGTTCTTC. Translating gives CASSHQTSRGDEQFF.

The chain combines TRBV4-2 with TRBJ2-5, with a possible D match to TRBD1 (5 bases). The CDR3 loop spans 14 amino acids. CDR1 and CDR2 from the germline V gene are LGHNA and YNFKEQ. Trimming removed 4 bases at V and 6 bases at J, with 15 bases between. CDR3 DNA: TGTGCCAGCAGCCCAGGAGTAGGGGTCAAGACCCAGTACTTC. Its protein product is CASSPGVGVKTQYF.

V gene TRBV29-1 combines with J gene TRBJ2-3; no definite D call. Germline V gene data show CDR1 as SQVTM and CDR2 as ANQGSEA. V lost 6 bases, J lost 1 base, and 14 bases lay in between. The CDR3 spans 14 residues. The CDR3 region has the DNA TGCAGCGTGCGACTGACTTGGGGCACAGATACGCAGTATTTT. Its translation: CSVRLTWGTDTQYF.

The chain joins TRBV5-4 to TRBJ2-1; the match to TRBD2 covers 8 bases. Trimming cost V 3 bases and J 8 bases; bases outside gene matches: 4. Germline V gene lookup returns CDR1 SGHNT and CDR2 YYREEE (reference sequence). The CDR3 is 13 amino acids. This CDR3 is CASSSRTSYEQFF. CDR3 nucleotides: TGTGCCAGCAGCTCGCGGACTAGCTATGAGCAGTTCTTC.

This clone was counted only a few times. The rearrangement joins TRBV2 to TRBJ2-2; possibly TRBD2 for D (6 bases). V dropped 0 bases and J dropped 1 base, with 6 bases sitting between them. Per the germline V gene, CDR1 is SNHLY and CDR2 is FYNNEI. CDR3 length: 15 amino acids. This CDR3 is CASSEASGNTGELFF. CDR3 sequence (DNA): TGTGCCAGCAGTGAAGCTAGCGGGAACACCGGGGAGCTGTTTTTT.